The following is a T cell receptor (beta chain) sequence with its context. These data are taken from a study of T cell responses to AZD1222 COVID-19 vaccine. Study as a whole: Pooled in the analysis were second doses at about 4 or about 12 weeks.

The repertoire was sequenced with immunoSEQ multiplex PCR; TCRdb's copy has only in-frame clones and lacks some. The sample lists about 120,000 clones; 88% were seen once. The V end lost 0 bases, the J end lost 5 bases, and 14 bases lay between the germline ends. Germline V gene data show CDR1 as LGHNA and CDR2 as YSLEER. The CDR3 is made up of 17 amino acids. This specimen consisted of peripheral blood, obtained on day 0 of AZD1222 vaccination. The clonotype originates from an adult in good health. The V call is TRBV4-3, the J call TRBJ1-6, with D possibly being TRBD1 (5 bases). The CDR3 DNA is TGCGCCAGCAGCCAAGATTACGGGACCGGGAATAATTCACCCCTCCACTTT. As protein: CASSQDYGTGNNSPLHF.